The rows below give T cell receptor beta chains drawn from one sample of a study of neurological immune-mediated disorders. TCRdb reanalysed the 5' RACE reads using MiXCR and keeps one entry per CDR3 protein. The top ten clones hold about 1.8% of a sample with 84,000 or so distinct CDR3 sequences, about 9.3% of them seen once. Input material: PBMCs. The origin of the receptors is a middle-aged man in good health. Each CDR3 is given with its conserved first and last residue. The D gene is left open where the match is weak. Size tells how often a clone was seen (once, few, many) or the class of an expanded clone, and some rows leave it out.

D gene	V gene	J gene	clone size	CDR3 protein	CDR3 DNA
.	TRBV5-6	TRBJ2-7	many	CASSFRAYGYEQYF	TGTGCCAGCAGCTTCAGGGCGTACGGCTACGAGCAGTACTTC
.	TRBV19	TRBJ1-5	.	CASSIDSYSVGQPQHF	TGTGCCAGTAGTATAGATTCATATTCCGTGGGTCAGCCCCAGCATTTT
.	TRBV27	TRBJ1-5	many	CASSAVMNQPQHF	TGTGCCAGCAGTGCAGTAATGAATCAGCCCCAGCATTTT
.	TRBV29-1	TRBJ2-5	many	CSVESRAQETQYF	TGCAGCGTTGAATCTAGGGCCCAAGAGACCCAGTACTTC
.	TRBV20-1	TRBJ1-2	many	CSARRLGFYGYTF	TGCAGTGCTAGGCGTTTGGGTTTTTATGGCTACACCTTC
.	TRBV9	TRBJ1-2	many	CASSEEDNAFNYGYTF	TGTGCCAGCAGCGAGGAGGACAACGCCTTTAACTATGGCTACACCTTC
.	TRBV10-2	TRBJ2-1	many	CASGSNEQFF	TGCGCCAGCGGAAGCAATGAGCAGTTCTTC
TRBD2	TRBV12-3/TRBV12-4	TRBJ2-2	many	CASSSGLGFTGELFF	TGTGCCAGCAGTTCGGGACTAGGATTCACCGGGGAGCTGTTTTTT
.	TRBV7-3	TRBJ2-2	many	CASSLSLNTGELFF	TGTGCCAGCAGCTTATCATTGAACACCGGGGAGCTGTTTTTT
TRBD1	TRBV2	TRBJ1-5	few	CASGNRGNQPQHF	TGTGCCAGCGGAAACAGGGGGAATCAGCCCCAGCATTTT
.	TRBV16	TRBJ1-5	many	CASSQSRAGSNQPQHF	TGTGCCAGCAGCCAATCTAGAGCGGGGTCCAATCAGCCCCAGCATTTT
.	TRBV6-1	TRBJ2-5	many	CASSALEAEETQYF	TGTGCCAGCAGTGCTCTGGAGGCGGAAGAGACCCAGTACTTC
TRBD2	TRBV7-9	TRBJ2-6	many	CASSFGGTGANVLTF	TGTGCCAGCAGCTTCGGGGGGACTGGGGCCAACGTCCTGACTTTC
TRBD2	TRBV7-3	TRBJ2-1	many	CASSFRPFTSGGYNEQFF	TGTGCCAGCAGCTTCCGCCCCTTTACTAGCGGGGGCTACAATGAGCAGTTCTTC
TRBD1	TRBV7-2	TRBJ2-7	many	CASSFTTGGYEQYF	TGTGCCAGCAGCTTTACGACAGGGGGATACGAGCAGTACTTC
.	TRBV29-1	TRBJ1-1	many	CSVEVPVVEAFF	TGCAGCGTTGAAGTACCGGTAGTAGAAGCTTTCTTT
.	TRBV14	TRBJ2-1	many	CASSQPFNNEQFF	TGTGCCAGCAGCCAGCCATTCAACAATGAGCAGTTCTTC
TRBD2	TRBV5-1	TRBJ2-2	many	CASSFGTSGSTTGELFF	TGCGCCAGCAGCTTCGGGACTAGCGGGAGTACCACCGGGGAGCTGTTTTTT
.	TRBV12-3/TRBV12-4	TRBJ1-3	many	CASSSWGNTIYF	TGTGCCAGCAGTTCGTGGGGAAACACCATATATTTT
TRBD2	TRBV20-1	TRBJ2-1	many	CSARVSGRVGNEQFF	TGCAGTGCTAGAGTGAGCGGGAGGGTCGGCAATGAGCAGTTCTTC
TRBD1	TRBV20-1	TRBJ2-2	many	CSARDPPDRGIGCPSTGELFF	TGCAGTGCTAGAGATCCGCCGGACAGGGGAATTGGTTGTCCGAGTACCGGGGAGCTGTTTTTT
.	TRBV7-3	TRBJ2-2	many	CASSLMGGAGELFF	TGTGCCAGCAGCCTAATGGGGGGTGCCGGGGAGCTGTTTTTT
.	TRBV12-3/TRBV12-4	TRBJ1-5	many	CASSLSWQMGNQPQHF	TGTGCCAGCAGTTTAAGCTGGCAGATGGGCAATCAGCCCCAGCATTTT
.	TRBV6-5	TRBJ2-5	many	CASSFLEGETQYF	TGTGCCAGCAGTTTCCTAGAAGGGGAGACCCAGTACTTC
.	TRBV7-2	TRBJ2-1	many	CASSLLLGNEQFF	TGTGCCAGCAGCTTGCTACTAGGTAATGAGCAGTTCTTC
.	TRBV5-1	TRBJ1-5	many	CASSLGAGEGQPQHF	TGCGCCAGCAGCTTGGGTGCAGGGGAGGGTCAGCCCCAGCATTTT
.	TRBV27	TRBJ2-7	.	CASSPSGSGEQYF	TGTGCCAGCAGCCCCTCGGGATCAGGCGAGCAGTACTTC
.	TRBV7-9	TRBJ2-1	many	CASGVSGMIGNEQFF	TGTGCCAGCGGGGTTAGCGGTATGATTGGGAATGAGCAGTTCTTC
.	TRBV5-5	TRBJ1-1	many	CASIETALNTEAFF	TGTGCCAGTATTGAGACAGCCCTGAACACTGAAGCTTTCTTT
TRBD1	TRBV29-1	TRBJ2-3	many	CSVDRGLGIDTQYF	TGCAGCGTTGACAGGGGGCTGGGGATAGATACGCAGTATTTT
.	TRBV5-1	TRBJ2-3	many	CASSLEAGSTDTQYF	TGCGCCAGCAGCTTGGAGGCGGGGAGCACAGATACGCAGTATTTT
TRBD1	TRBV3-1	TRBJ2-7	many	CASSLRRDRNSYEQYF	TGTGCCAGCAGCCTACGCCGGGACAGAAACTCCTACGAGCAGTACTTC
TRBD1	TRBV7-8	TRBJ2-7	many	CASSSWTGEQYF	TGTGCCAGCAGCAGCTGGACAGGGGAGCAGTACTTC
.	TRBV6-5	TRBJ2-1	many	CASSPDSYNEQFF	TGTGCCAGCAGCCCGGACTCCTACAATGAGCAGTTCTTC
TRBD2	TRBV20-1	TRBJ2-3	many	CSARAISLAGAQYF	TGCAGTGCTAGAGCAATATCCCTAGCGGGCGCCCAGTATTTT
TRBD2	TRBV20-1	TRBJ2-1	many	CSAREMGGPLDEQFF	TGCAGTGCTAGAGAGATGGGAGGGCCCCTAGATGAGCAGTTCTTC
.	TRBV2	TRBJ2-7	.	CASSAGQGGSYEQYF	TGTGCCAGCAGTGCAGGGCAGGGGGGGTCCTACGAGCAGTACTTC
TRBD2	TRBV29-1	TRBJ2-1	many	CSVLLAGTTEEQFF	TGCAGCGTGCTGCTAGCGGGGACGACGGAGGAGCAGTTCTTC
.	TRBV5-6	TRBJ2-1	many	CASSLGRKNEQFF	TGTGCCAGCAGCTTGGGAAGGAAAAATGAGCAGTTCTTC
.	TRBV12-3/TRBV12-4	TRBJ1-1	many	CASSFREAFF	TGTGCCAGCAGTTTCCGGGAAGCTTTCTTT
TRBD1	TRBV7-2	TRBJ2-4	many	CASSFYRGGKNIQYF	TGTGCCAGCAGTTTTTACAGGGGTGGCAAAAACATTCAGTACTTC
.	TRBV5-1	TRBJ2-7	few	CASSLAPVYYEQYF	TGCGCCAGCAGCTTGGCCCCTGTTTACTACGAGCAGTACTTC
TRBD1	TRBV6-9	TRBJ2-4	many	CASSYPPGGQGENIQYF	TGTGCCAGCAGTTATCCCCCTGGAGGACAGGGCGAAAACATTCAGTACTTC